Included here is one T cell receptor beta chain sequence, with context. This clonotype was picked up one time. This receptor's antigen is unknown. Base qualities were left out, and no much larger clone turns up one base away. A single read counts as weak evidence. The sample was run on an Illumina HiSeq 1500. The public sequencing data were trimmed at Q25 with fastp and processed into clonotypes with MiXCR by TCRdb, which kept only in-frame beta chains. CDR3 protein sequences are deduplicated, and each keeps its most common genes and DNA. Recorded for this sample are approximately 990,000 distinct CDR3 sequences; about a third of them occurred a single time. The leading ten clones occupy under 15% of the sample. These data belong to a study of T cell repertoires in cytomegalovirus infection (dated by TCRdb to about 2019). Some background on the complete study: Peptide stimulations targeted recently identified HLA-C-restricted CMV epitopes, whose presentation resists viral immunomodulation, together with well-studied HLA-B-restricted epitopes. Donor HLA type was relevant to the analysis, because carriage of CMV infection together with the matching HLA type was indicated by public TCR beta signatures.

The junction carries 8 bases between V and J, which are trimmed by 4 bases and 8 bases respectively. Reading from cysteine to phenylalanine, the CDR3 counts 11 amino acids. Only CDR3 DNA remains: 33 bases, in frame from the first base. Taken from the germline V gene, the CDR1 and CDR2 loops are LGHNT and FRNRAP. What the work shows at the level of the full study, not this receptor alone: In both this cohort and an independent cohort of 352 donors, the cumulative frequency of public TCR beta family members distinguished carriers of CMV infection plus the relevant HLA type. The ex vivo response was dominated by HLA-C-restricted CMV-specific TCR beta clonotypes, and the single most frequent clonotype in two of eight donors was supplied by these HLA-C-restricted clonotypes.

This specimen's treatment or condition label, interpreted: in vitro stimulation with specific CMV peptide epitopes to enrich CMV-specific T cells. The sequenced sample was cultured CD8+ T cells from PBMCs, obtained from culture after CMV antigen stimulation. This chain joins TRBV12-5 to TRBJ1-2, with no reliable assignment of the D segment. The source is a human donor in good health (CMV status not recorded). Some clones in this sample may be carry-over from other donors' samples. CDR3 loop: CASGSGDGYTF. The DNA sequence is TGTGCTAGTGGTTCCGGCGACGGCTACACCTTC.